This paragraph covers one TCR beta chain sequence. Clones were read by immunoSEQ multiplex PCR, and TCRdb kept only the in-frame ones, dropping some. This table holds about 7,400 clones, roughly two thirds found once. This entry is derived from a study of siplizumab effects on memory and regulatory T cells. The CDR3 is 12 amino acids. The germline gives CDR1 MGHDK, CDR2 SYGVNS. V dropped 2 bases and J dropped 7 bases, with 6 bases sitting between them. The sequenced material came from effector memory CD8+ T cells sorted from blood. Indicated subset: unstimulated CD8+ effector memory T cells. This sequence was found in a human donor in good health. The V and J genes are TRBV25-1 and TRBJ2-1; D remains ambiguous. CDR3 amino acids: CASSEQRNEQFF. The CDR3 DNA is TGTGCCAGCAGTGAACAGAGGAATGAGCAGTTCTTC.